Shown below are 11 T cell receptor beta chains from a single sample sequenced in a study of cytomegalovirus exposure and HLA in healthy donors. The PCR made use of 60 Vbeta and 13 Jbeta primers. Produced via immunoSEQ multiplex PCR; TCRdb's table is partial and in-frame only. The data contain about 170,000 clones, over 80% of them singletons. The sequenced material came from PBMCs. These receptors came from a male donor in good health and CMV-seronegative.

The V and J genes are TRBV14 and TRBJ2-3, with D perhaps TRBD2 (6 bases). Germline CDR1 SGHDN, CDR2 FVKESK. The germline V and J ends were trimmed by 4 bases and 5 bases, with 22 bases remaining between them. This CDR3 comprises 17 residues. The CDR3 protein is CASSRRTAGLTGDTQYF. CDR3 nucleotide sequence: TGTGCCAGCAGCCGCCGCACCGCCGGACTAACGGGAGATACGCAGTATTTT.

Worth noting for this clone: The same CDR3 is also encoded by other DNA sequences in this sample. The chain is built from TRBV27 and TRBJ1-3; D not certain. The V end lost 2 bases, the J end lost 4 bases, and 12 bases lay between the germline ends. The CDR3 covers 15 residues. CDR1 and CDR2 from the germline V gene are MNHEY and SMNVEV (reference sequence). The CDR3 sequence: CASSLMSGSGNTIYF. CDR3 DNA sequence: TGTGCCAGCAGTTTAATGTCCGGGTCAGGAAACACCATATATTTT.

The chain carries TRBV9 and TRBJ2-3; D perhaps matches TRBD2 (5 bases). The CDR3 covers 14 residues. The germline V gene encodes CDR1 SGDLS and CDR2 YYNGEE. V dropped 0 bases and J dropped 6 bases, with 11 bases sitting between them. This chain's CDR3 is CASSVAGVGDTQYF. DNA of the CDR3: TGTGCCAGCAGCGTAGCCGGGGTCGGGGATACGCAGTATTTT.

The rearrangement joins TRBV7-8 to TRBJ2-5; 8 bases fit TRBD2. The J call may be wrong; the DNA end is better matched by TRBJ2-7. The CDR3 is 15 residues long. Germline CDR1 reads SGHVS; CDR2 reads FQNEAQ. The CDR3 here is CASTTAGRGAYEQYF. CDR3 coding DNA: TGTGCCAGCACTACGGCGGGGCGGGGGGCCTACGAGCAGTACTTC.

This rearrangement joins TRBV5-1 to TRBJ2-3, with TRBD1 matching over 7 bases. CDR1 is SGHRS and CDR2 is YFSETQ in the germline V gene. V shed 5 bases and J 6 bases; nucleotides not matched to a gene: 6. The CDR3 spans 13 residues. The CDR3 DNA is TGCGCCAGCAGGGAAGGGGGCGCGGATACGCAGTATTTT. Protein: CASREGGADTQYF.

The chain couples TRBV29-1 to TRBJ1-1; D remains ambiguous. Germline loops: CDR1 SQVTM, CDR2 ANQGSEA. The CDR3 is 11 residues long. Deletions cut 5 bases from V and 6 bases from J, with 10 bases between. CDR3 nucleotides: TGCAGCGTTCCGATGGGCTCTGAAGCTTTCTTT. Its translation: CSVPMGSEAFF.

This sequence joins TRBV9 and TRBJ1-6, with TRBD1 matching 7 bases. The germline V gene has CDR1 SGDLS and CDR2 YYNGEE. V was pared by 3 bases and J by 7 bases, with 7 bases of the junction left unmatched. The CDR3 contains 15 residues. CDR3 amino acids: CASSAAGTVNSPLHF. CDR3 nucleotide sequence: TGTGCCAGCAGCGCCGCGGGGACAGTCAATTCACCCCTCCACTTT.

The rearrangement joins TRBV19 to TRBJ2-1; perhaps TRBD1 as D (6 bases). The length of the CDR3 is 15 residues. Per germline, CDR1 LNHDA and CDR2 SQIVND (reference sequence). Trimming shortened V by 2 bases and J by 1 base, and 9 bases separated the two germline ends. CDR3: CASSIMGASYNEQFF. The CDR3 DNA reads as TGTGCCAGTAGTATAATGGGGGCATCCTACAATGAGCAGTTCTTC.

This CDR3 reads CASRAGTYGYTF. The CDR3, as DNA: TGTGCCAGCAGGGCGGGAACCTATGGCTACACCTTC. The V gene is TRBV6-5, the J gene TRBJ1-2, with D unclear. The CDR3 runs 12 residues. Germline V gene data show CDR1 as MNHEY and CDR2 as SVGAGI. Deletions cut 6 bases from V and 4 bases from J, with 9 bases between.

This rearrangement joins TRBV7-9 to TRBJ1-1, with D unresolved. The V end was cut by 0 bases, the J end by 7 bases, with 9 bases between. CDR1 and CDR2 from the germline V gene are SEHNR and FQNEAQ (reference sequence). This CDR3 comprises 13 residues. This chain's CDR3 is CASSLAWRDEAFF. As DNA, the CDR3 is TGTGCCAGCAGCTTAGCGTGGAGGGATGAAGCTTTCTTT.

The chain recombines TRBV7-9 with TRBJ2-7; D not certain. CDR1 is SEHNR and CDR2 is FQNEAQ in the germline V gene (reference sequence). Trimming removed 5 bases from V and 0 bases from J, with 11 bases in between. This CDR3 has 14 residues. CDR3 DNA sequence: TGTGCCAGCAGCCTACAGCTGAACTCCTACGAGCAGTACTTC. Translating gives CASSLQLNSYEQYF.